This TCR beta chain is from a study of T cells in Graves' hyperthyroidism and ophthalmopathy. Study details: Peripheral blood was acquired at first diagnosis, ahead of any therapy whatsoever.

Exclusion followed for patients with uncontrolled infection, other autoimmune disease, pregnancy or lactation. This clonotype was observed many times. Its antigen remains unidentified. The CDR3 sequence is 15 residues long. V lost 5 bases and J lost 2; bases outside the gene matches: 6. Germline V gene sequence: CDR1 SEHNR, CDR2 FQNEAQ (reference sequence). Study-level results: With a median lead of roughly 6.8 months before onset, the model predicted ophthalmopathy. Ophthalmopathy was separated from stable hyperthyroidism by a 13 V-J model.

Regions amplified from RNA transcripts were the TCR beta CDR3 regions. When the TCR CDR3 underwent first-round RT-PCR, the HTBI primer set was used. TCRdb reanalysed the multiplex PCR reads using MiXCR and keeps one entry per CDR3 protein. Of over 500,000 distinct CDR3 sequences in the sample, roughly 15% were seen once. This receptor was identified in a woman younger than 35 with Graves' ophthalmopathy. V usage is TRBV7-9 and J usage is TRBJ2-1; 7 bases are shared with TRBD1. The sequenced material came from blood. The CDR3 region is CASSGTGVTYNEQFF. CDR3 sequence (DNA): TGTGCCAGCAGCGGTACAGGGGTAACCTACAATGAGCAGTTCTTC.